These T cell receptor beta chains were read from a single sample in a study of T cells after yellow fever vaccination. One entry per CDR3 protein results from TCRdb running MiXCR on the 5' RACE reads. The data show about 630,000 distinct CDR3 sequences, over 9% seen once. The starting material was PBMCs, obtained on the day of the yellow fever booster vaccination. The receptors derive from a man aged 25-40 years who received the YFV17D yellow fever vaccine. Each CDR3 is given with its conserved first and last residue. D genes are given only for firm matches. Some rows mark clone size as missing; the rest say once, few, many or name a class of expanded clone.

v_gene,j_gene,abundance,d_gene,CDR3nt,CDR3aa
TRBV7-9,TRBJ2-2,few,-,TGTGCCAGCAGCTTAGATCCGGGGCGGGACGGGGAGCTGTTTTTT,CASSLDPGRDGELFF
TRBV6-1,TRBJ1-4,-,-,TGTGCCAGCAGTGCAGTTAGGAATGAAAAACTGTTTTTT,CASSAVRNEKLFF
TRBV30,TRBJ2-7,few,-,TGTGCCTGGAGTGTACTGGTGGGAGGCTCCTACGAGCAGTACTTC,CAWSVLVGGSYEQYF
TRBV4-1,TRBJ2-7,-,-,TGCGCCAGCAGCCAAGAAGGTTTTTACGAGCAGTACTTC,CASSQEGFYEQYF
TRBV19,TRBJ2-4,-,-,TGTGCCAGCAGGAGCGGGCTTGTAGCCAAAAACATTCAGTACTTC,CASRSGLVAKNIQYF
TRBV12-3/TRBV12-4,TRBJ2-7,-,-,TGTGCCATCTGTTTGTCCCACGCGCAGTACTTC,CAICLSHAQYF
TRBV6-1,TRBJ1-5,-,-,TGTGCCAGCACCAGCCCCCATAGCAATCAGCCCCAGCATTTT,CASTSPHSNQPQHF
TRBV6-5,TRBJ1-5,-,-,TGTGCCAGCAGTAAATCGACCACAGGGTTTAGCAATCAGCCCCAGCATTTT,CASSKSTTGFSNQPQHF
TRBV12-3/TRBV12-4,TRBJ1-1,-,-,TGTGCCAGCAGTTTAAGTACAGGGCAAGAAGCTTTCTTT,CASSLSTGQEAFF
TRBV6-5,TRBJ2-5,-,-,TGTGCCAGCAGTTACTCGGCCGGGGTCGGAGAGACCCAGTACTTC,CASSYSAGVGETQYF
TRBV20-1,TRBJ2-3,few,TRBD2,TGCAGTGCTCGACCCAAGCGACTAGCGGGACCCACAGATACGCAGTATTTT,CSARPKRLAGPTDTQYF
TRBV29-1,TRBJ2-1,-,-,TGCAGCGGTCAGAACAATGAGCAGTTCTTC,CSGQNNEQFF
TRBV5-1,TRBJ2-5,few,-,TGCGCCAGCAGAGGCTTCGAGGAAGAGACCCAGTACTTC,CASRGFEEETQYF
TRBV23-1,TRBJ2-1,-,TRBD2,TGCGCCAGCAGTCAATCTAGCGGGAGGGCCCATGAGCAGTTCTTC,CASSQSSGRAHEQFF
TRBV12-3/TRBV12-4,TRBJ1-1,-,-,TGTGCCAGCAGCCAGAGCCAGGGTTGGACTGAAGCTTTCTTT,CASSQSQGWTEAFF
TRBV20-1,TRBJ1-4,-,-,TGCAGTGCTAGAGCCCAACTGGGTCGGGGGGCAGATGAAAAACTGTTTTTT,CSARAQLGRGADEKLFF
TRBV15,TRBJ2-1,-,TRBD2,TGTGCCACCAGCAGAACTAGCGGGACTTCCTACAATGAGCAGTTCTTC,CATSRTSGTSYNEQFF
TRBV7-3,TRBJ2-1,many,-,TGTGCCAGCAGCATGATCGGAGGGGCCTCCTACAATGAGCAGTTCTTC,CASSMIGGASYNEQFF
TRBV7-2,TRBJ2-7,-,-,TGTGCCAGCAGCTTAGAACTAGCCATAAAGCAGTACTTC,CASSLELAIKQYF
TRBV27,TRBJ2-7,-,-,TGTGCCAGCAGTTTTGGCGGACCCTTCTCCTACGAGCAGTACTTC,CASSFGGPFSYEQYF
TRBV27,TRBJ2-3,few,-,TGTGCCAGCAGTCCGACGGTCTTGGTCCTGGTGGATACGCAGTATTTT,CASSPTVLVLVDTQYF
TRBV29-1,TRBJ2-7,-,-,TGCAGCGTTGAAGTCCCAGACAGTTACGAGCAGTACTTC,CSVEVPDSYEQYF
TRBV15,TRBJ1-6,few,TRBD1,TGTGCCACCAGGAGACCGGGACAGGGTAATTCACCCCTCCACTTT,CATRRPGQGNSPLHF
TRBV4-3,TRBJ2-2,-,-,TGCGCCAGCAGCCAAGTACGGGGCCCCGTCGGCGGGGAGCTGTTTTTT,CASSQVRGPVGGELFF
TRBV12-3/TRBV12-4,TRBJ1-3,few,-,TGTGCCAGCAGAACAGGGTCGGGTGGAAACACCATATATTTT,CASRTGSGGNTIYF
TRBV7-9,TRBJ2-7,few,-,TGTGCCAGCAGCCCGATTAGCACCACCTACGAGCAGTACTTC,CASSPISTTYEQYF
TRBV29-1,TRBJ2-1,few,-,TGCAGCGTTGAATGGCGTTATGAGCAGTTCTTC,CSVEWRYEQFF
TRBV6-1,TRBJ1-2,-,-,TGTGCCAGCAGTCTAAACAGGGAAATTGGCTACACCTTC,CASSLNREIGYTF
TRBV7-2,TRBJ2-5,many,TRBD2,TGTGCCAGCAGAGGCTCCGGGGGGGAAGAGACCCAGTACTTC,CASRGSGGEETQYF
TRBV27,TRBJ1-5,few,-,TGTGCCAGCAGTCTGACAGGTTACCTCAGCAATCAGCCCCAGCATTTT,CASSLTGYLSNQPQHF
TRBV20-1,TRBJ2-3,few,-,TGCAGTGCTAGAGGAGGCGGGGTCGGGGGTACAGATACGCAGTATTTT,CSARGGGVGGTDTQYF